This T cell receptor (beta chain) stems from a study of blood T cell repertoires in COVID-19. Study-wide context: Samples taken during acute and convalescent COVID-19 were collected in the United States, Italy and Spain. In each case, the material was cDNA or gDNA derived from T cells, B-cell-depleted T cells, or PBMCs.

In the original workflow: Nucleated cell number was recorded as an estimate derived from reference gene primer amplification. Here immunoSEQ multiplex PCR was the method, and the copy in TCRdb shows in-frame clones only, minus some. Clone size and V and J calls were adopted from that table, with D and trimming inferred from the DNA. The table includes approximately 61,000 clones, around 82% detected once. V lost 4 bases to trimming and J lost 7 bases; unmatched junction nucleotides: 12. The CDR3 spans 15 residues. CDR1 is KGHDR and CDR2 is SFDVKD in the germline V gene. This clone was counted a single time.

The clonotype comes from a man older than 75 with active or convalescent COVID-19. Sequenced: peripheral blood. This chain links TRBV24-1 with TRBJ2-7; TRBD1 aligns across 7 bases. The CDR3 protein is CATSESSGTVSEQYF. CDR3 bases: TGTGCCACCAGTGAGTCGTCCGGGACAGTTAGTGAGCAGTACTTC.